The 7 T cell receptor beta chains given below trace back to one sample, sequenced in a study of blood T cell dynamics during melanoma immunotherapy. Clones were sequenced by immunoSEQ multiplex PCR, and TCRdb holds only the in-frame ones, with some missing. The table shows about 18,000 clones, with approximately 93% occurring only once. The sample's time point: pre-treatment baseline. Sequencing used blood, obtained from a patient treated with checkpoint blockade. The receptor set was obtained from a human donor with melanoma.

The rearrangement joins TRBV6-6 to TRBJ1-1, with D perhaps matching TRBD1 (5 bases). The CDR3 consists of 15 residues. CDR1 is MNHNY, CDR2 SVGAGI, per germline (reference sequence). With 2 bases removed from V and 1 base from J, the gap between germline ends came to 11 bases. Here the CDR3 DNA reads TGTGCCAGCAGTTACGCTGAGGGGTCGAACACTGAAGCTTTCTTT. As protein: CASSYAEGSNTEAFF.

The V call is TRBV5-1, the J call TRBJ2-1, with TRBD2 matching over 7 bases. The CDR3 contains 14 residues. V dropped 2 bases and J dropped 9; count of bases not matched to a gene: 8. Germline V lookup: CDR1 SGHRS, CDR2 YFSETQ. The CDR3 coding sequence is TGCGCCAGCAGCTTCCCGGGAGGTGCGAGTGAGCAGTTCTTC. Protein: CASSFPGGASEQFF.

CDR3: CASSLQGGQETQYF. The CDR3, as DNA: TGTGCCAGCAGCTTACAGGGGGGTCAAGAGACCCAGTACTTC. The chain combines TRBV7-9 with TRBJ2-5; TRBD1 is a possible D gene (7 bases). This CDR3 contains 14 residues. The ends were cut back, 2 bases at V and 2 bases at J, with 9 bases in the middle. The germline V gene has CDR1 SEHNR and CDR2 FQNEAQ (reference sequence).

The chain is built from TRBV7-2 and TRBJ1-4; D is possibly TRBD1 (5 bases). In germline, CDR1 is SGHTA, CDR2 FQGNSA. The V and J ends lost 5 bases and 7 bases respectively, with 20 bases between them. This CDR3 comprises 16 residues. This chain's CDR3 is CASSPGRSRGSEKLFF. The DNA of the CDR3 is TGTGCCAGCAGCCCGGGGCGCTCCCGCGGGAGTGAAAAACTGTTTTTT.

The rearrangement uses TRBV10-3 and TRBJ2-3; D not resolved. Germline values: CDR1 ENHRY, CDR2 SYGVKD. Trimming cost V 0 bases and J 0 bases, with 7 bases left between them. The CDR3 covers 15 residues. CDR3 coding DNA: TGTGCCATCAGTGAGTCGGAGTCGAGCACAGATACGCAGTATTTT. Translation gives CAISESESSTDTQYF.

The V call is TRBV27, the J call TRBJ2-7; no firm D call. Germline CDR1 and CDR2: MNHEY and SMNVEV (reference sequence). V was shortened by 1 base and J by 2 bases, with 9 bases between the two germline ends. This CDR3 has 14 residues. The CDR3 nucleotides read TGTGCCAGCAGTTTATTGGGCAGGACCTACGAGCAGTACTTC. Its protein is CASSLLGRTYEQYF.

This chain uses TRBV10-2 with TRBJ1-1, with 8 positions matching TRBD1. Unmatched junction bases numbered 2, after V lost 4 bases and J lost 7 bases. Germline V lookup: CDR1 WSHSY, CDR2 SAAADI. The CDR3 totals 12 residues. The CDR3 sequence is CASSAGQVEAFF. CDR3 in DNA: TGCGCCAGCAGTGCGGGACAGGTTGAAGCTTTCTTT.